This T cell receptor (beta chain) was retrieved from a study of OX40 agonist ivuxolimab in advanced cancers. Study in general: Six ivuxolimab dose levels, 0.01 to 10 mg/kg, were given intravenously every 2 weeks. Study-level points and caveats: Among patients with partial responses at 0.1-3.0 mg/kg, clonal expansion was among the lowest. Antigens targeted by the expanded peripheral T cells were not determined.

In the case of this clone: The antigen remains unidentified.

Measured with immunoSEQ multiplex PCR; TCRdb has only the in-frame clones, and not every one. The sample lists fewer than 25,000 clones; about 80% were seen once. The origin of this receptor is an adult with an advanced solid tumor such as melanoma, head and neck, liver or kidney cancer. The sequenced sample was CD4+ or CD8+ T cells sorted from blood, obtained in a trial of the OX40 agonist ivuxolimab.

The CDR3 DNA reads as TGTGCCAGCAGCAAGGGACAGGGGGCTGAGATCGACGAGCAGTACTTC. Translating gives CASSKGQGAEIDEQYF. The V and J genes are TRBV11-3 and TRBJ2-7; 12 bases map to TRBD1. The CDR3 runs 16 residues. Germline V gene sequence: CDR1 SGHNT, CDR2 YENEEA. Trimming removed 5 bases from V and 5 bases from J; junction bases left unmatched: 10.